Listed below are T cell receptor beta chains from one sample, sequenced in a study of OX40 agonist ivuxolimab in advanced cancers. TCRdb's table, derived via immunoSEQ multiplex PCR, lists solely in-frame clones and lacks some. This table has about 82,000 clones, more than 70% appearing once. The sample in question was CD4+ or CD8+ T cells sorted from blood, obtained in a trial of the OX40 agonist ivuxolimab. The receptors come from an adult with an advanced solid tumor such as melanoma, head and neck, liver or kidney cancer. CDR3s include the opening cysteine and the closing phenylalanine or tryptophan. Only some rows state a clone size, as once, few, many or a class for expanded clones.

abundance: NA; j_gene: TRBJ2-5; v_gene: TRBV2; CDR3aa: CASSSETQYF
abundance: few; j_gene: TRBJ1-6; v_gene: TRBV10-1; CDR3aa: CASSIGRDSPLHF
abundance: NA; j_gene: TRBJ2-5; v_gene: TRBV7-2; CDR3aa: CASSLQTGQGFQTQYF
abundance: NA; j_gene: TRBJ2-7; v_gene: TRBV19; CDR3aa: CASSIGTDYEQYF
abundance: NA; j_gene: TRBJ1-5; v_gene: TRBV28; CDR3aa: CASSLYSSSNQPQHF
abundance: NA; j_gene: TRBJ2-5; v_gene: TRBV19; CDR3aa: CASSHSGKYQETQYF
abundance: NA; j_gene: TRBJ2-3; v_gene: TRBV30; CDR3aa: CAWRASGVAQYF
abundance: NA; j_gene: TRBJ2-3; v_gene: TRBV9; CDR3aa: CASSVRGGSTDTQYF
abundance: NA; j_gene: TRBJ2-2; v_gene: TRBV5-6; CDR3aa: CASSLGLAVPSRTGELFF
abundance: NA; j_gene: TRBJ1-2; v_gene: TRBV19; CDR3aa: CASSIGRDRYGYTF
abundance: NA; j_gene: TRBJ1-5; v_gene: TRBV4-1; CDR3aa: CASSRGTGVGQPQHF
abundance: once; j_gene: TRBJ1-1; v_gene: TRBV5-4; CDR3aa: CASSFTVWAANTEAFF
abundance: once; j_gene: TRBJ2-7; v_gene: TRBV18; CDR3aa: CASSPGTGVSYEQYF
abundance: once; j_gene: TRBJ1-4; v_gene: TRBV5-4; CDR3aa: CASSLGNGEEKLFF
abundance: NA; j_gene: TRBJ2-3; v_gene: TRBV6-5; CDR3aa: CASRPPGDTQYF
abundance: NA; j_gene: TRBJ1-6; v_gene: TRBV5-1; CDR3aa: CASSLEGNYNSPLHF
abundance: NA; j_gene: TRBJ2-3; v_gene: TRBV4-1; CDR3aa: CASSQGPGGRTDTQYF